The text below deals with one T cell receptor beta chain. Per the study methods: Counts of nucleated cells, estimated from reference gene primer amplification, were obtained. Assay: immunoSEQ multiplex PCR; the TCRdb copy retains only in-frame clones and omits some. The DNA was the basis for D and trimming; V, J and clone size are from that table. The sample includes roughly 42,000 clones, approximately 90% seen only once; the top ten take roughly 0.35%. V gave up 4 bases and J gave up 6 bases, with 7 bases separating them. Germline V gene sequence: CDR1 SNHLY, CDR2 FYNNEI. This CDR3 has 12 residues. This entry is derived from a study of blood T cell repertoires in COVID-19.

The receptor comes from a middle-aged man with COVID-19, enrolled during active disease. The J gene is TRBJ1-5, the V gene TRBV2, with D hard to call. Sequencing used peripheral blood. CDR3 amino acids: CASSGTAQPQHF. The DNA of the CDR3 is TGTGCCAGCAGTGGTACAGCTCAGCCCCAGCATTTT.